What follows are 25 T cell receptor beta chains derived from one specimen sequenced in a study of post-analysis software for immune sequencing data. Study-wide results and caveats: Compared with controls, patients had more of five TRBV segments, including TRBV5-6, TRBV5-1 and TRBV20-1.

These TCRs are of unknown antigen specificity. Presence of unique molecular identifiers characterized the TCR beta cDNA libraries. TCRdb used MiXCR to reprocess the PCR reads, holding one entry per CDR3 protein. The sample yields 380,000 or so distinct CDR3 sequences, roughly 35% seen once. Sequencing was done on a sample of blood. Receptors were obtained from a girl under 18 with multiple sclerosis.

This clonotype showed up just a few times. V and J are TRBV27 and TRBJ1-1; D is unresolved. From germline, CDR1 is MNHEY and CDR2 SMNVEV (reference sequence). Trimming left V 5 bases short and J 11 bases short, with 21 bases between. This CDR3 has 14 residues. The CDR3 DNA is TGTGCCAGCAGTGTCGGCCGTGACATATTTCGGGCTTTCTTT. Translated: CASSVGRDIFRAFF.

In this sample, this clonotype turned up a few times. The V and J genes are TRBV9 and TRBJ1-5; D remains unclear. Germline V gene lookup returns CDR1 SGDLS and CDR2 YYNGEE. CDR3 size: 14 residues. Trimming stripped 3 bases from V and 2 bases from J, with 9 bases between. DNA for the CDR3: TGTGCCAGCAGCGCCAGAGGAGGCAATCAGCCCCAGCATTTT. Translating it yields CASSARGGNQPQHF.

This clonotype showed up just a few times. The chain employs TRBV12-3 or TRBV12-4 and TRBJ1-4; D is unresolved. The V end was cut by 8 bases, the J end by 8 bases, with 12 bases between. This CDR3 has 12 amino acids. CDR3 nucleotides: TGTGCCAGCCGCTGGGGTGGGGAAAAACTGTTTTTT. Its protein product is CASRWGGEKLFF.

The rearrangement links TRBV6-6 to TRBJ1-5; 7 bases align to TRBD1. J gave up 3 bases and V 5 bases, and 7 bases lay outside the gene matches. CDR1 is MNHNY, CDR2 SVGAGI, per germline (reference sequence). The CDR3 runs 15 residues. The CDR3 DNA follows: TGTGCCAGCAGTCGTGCCGGGACAGACAATCAGCCCCAGCATTTT. This encodes CASSRAGTDNQPQHF.

This clonotype was counted between two and nine times. The chain employs TRBV7-9 and TRBJ2-6; D remains unclear. V dropped 7 bases and J dropped 0 bases, with 10 bases sitting between them. The CDR3 extends over 15 amino acids. Per germline, CDR1 SEHNR and CDR2 FQNEAQ (reference sequence). This CDR3 is CASMIPASGANVLTF. CDR3 coding DNA: TGTGCCAGCATGATCCCCGCCTCTGGGGCCAACGTCCTGACTTTC.

The V call is TRBV4-1, the J call TRBJ1-2; tentative D call: TRBD1 (6 bases). CDR1 and CDR2 (germline): MGHRA, YSYEKL. The CDR3 runs to 15 residues. The V and J ends lost 0 bases and 4 bases respectively, with 12 bases between them. CDR3 nucleotides: TGCGCCAGCAGCCAAGAAGACAGGTCGGGCTATGGCTACACCTTC. It translates to CASSQEDRSGYGYTF.

This clonotype has just a few counts. This chain uses TRBV4-3 with TRBJ2-7; TRBD2 aligns across 7 bases. Looked up from germline, CDR1 is LGHNA and CDR2 is YSLEER. This CDR3 region has 15 residues. The junction had 2 bases not matched to a gene; V was cut back by 0 bases and J by 0 bases. The CDR3 nucleotides read TGCGCCAGCAGCCAAGATTGGACTAGCTCCTACGAGCAGTACTTC. It translates to CASSQDWTSSYEQYF.

V is TRBV6-5 and J is TRBJ1-2, with TRBD1 as a possible D gene (5 bases). Germline lookup yields CDR1 MNHEY and CDR2 SVGAGI. The V and J ends lost 0 bases and 6 bases respectively, with 20 bases between them. CDR3 length: 17 residues. The CDR3 DNA follows: TGTGCCAGCAGTTACTCGGCTCGGGGACGAGGGCGTGATGGCTACACCTTC. Protein: CASSYSARGRGRDGYTF.

J is TRBJ2-3 and V is TRBV2, with TRBD2 matching 7 bases. The CDR3 extends over 16 amino acids. CDR1 and CDR2 (germline): SNHLY, FYNNEI. With V trimmed by 4 bases and J by 4 bases, 11 bases remained unmatched. In DNA form, the CDR3 reads TGTGCCAGCAGTGGAACTAGGCGGGGAGGGGCAGATACGCAGTATTTT. It encodes CASSGTRRGGADTQYF. Combining the CDR3 with reference TRBV2 and TRBJ2-3 gives the whole variable domain EPEVTQTPSHQVTQMGQEVILRCVPISNHLYFYWYRQILGQKVEFLVSFYNNEISEKSEIFDDQFSVERPDGSNFTLKIRSTKLEDSAMYFCASSGTRRGGADTQYFGPGTRLTVL.

This clonotype showed up just a few times. The chain is built from TRBV5-1 and TRBJ2-5; TRBD1 matches at 9 bases. This CDR3 has 13 amino acids. Germline V gives CDR1 SGHRS, CDR2 YFSETQ. With V trimmed by 4 bases and J by 4 bases, 2 bases remained unmatched. The CDR3 DNA reads TGCGCCAGCAGCCAGGGACAGGGAGAGACCCAGTACTTC. This sequence encodes CASSQGQGETQYF.

The chain couples TRBV7-9 to TRBJ2-1; D is undetermined. V lost 6 bases and J 14 bases, leaving 14 bases between the germline ends. The V gene's germline CDR1 is SEHNR and CDR2 FQNEAQ (reference sequence). This CDR3 spans 11 amino acids. The CDR3 region has the DNA TGTGCCAGCAGATCGGACCTCAGCAAGTTCTTC. It yields the protein CASRSDLSKFF.

The chain employs TRBV20-1 and TRBJ2-3; 12 nucleotides agree with TRBD2. The CDR3 is made up of 15 amino acids. CDR1 DFQATT and CDR2 SNEGSKA come from the germline V gene (reference sequence). V lost 6 bases, J lost 0 bases, and 4 bases stayed unmatched. For the CDR3, the DNA is TGCAGTGCGACACTAGCGGGGGGTAGCACAGATACGCAGTATTTT. Amino acid sequence: CSATLAGGSTDTQYF.

This clonotype was observed once. Because the CDR3 is missing its conserved closing phenylalanine or tryptophan, this is likely a read error. This chain joins TRBV10-3 and TRBJ2-1, with 13 bases fitting TRBD2. Trimming cost V 4 bases and J 4 bases; bases outside gene matches: 10. The CDR3 extends over 18 amino acids. The V gene's germline CDR1 is ENHRY and CDR2 SYGVKD. The CDR3 is CAISGGKTSGGRYNEQFS. In DNA form, the CDR3 reads TGTGCCATCAGTGGAGGGAAGACTAGCGGGGGGCGGTACAATGAGCAGTTCTCC.

V and J are TRBV11-2 and TRBJ2-1, with TRBD2 matching 12 bases. The CDR3 covers 16 residues. From germline, CDR1 is SGHAT and CDR2 FQNNGV. V was clipped by 5 bases and J by 4 bases; unmatched bases: 6. The CDR3 protein is CASSLLAGGPYNEQFF. CDR3 DNA: TGTGCCAGCAGCCTCCTAGCGGGGGGGCCTTACAATGAGCAGTTCTTC.

J is TRBJ2-1 and V is TRBV7-6; 13 bases fit TRBD2. J gave up 8 bases and V 5 bases, and 6 bases lay outside the gene matches. The CDR3 loop spans 15 amino acids. The germline V gene encodes CDR1 SGHVS and CDR2 FNYEAQ. CDR3 sequence reads: CASSVLAGGRHEQFF. CDR3 DNA: TGTGCCAGCAGCGTACTAGCGGGGGGGAGGCATGAGCAGTTCTTC.

This clonotype appeared a few times. The chain couples TRBV29-1 to TRBJ2-7, with D unclear. This CDR3 region has 14 residues. V lost 4 bases to trimming and J lost 5 bases, with 18 bases between them. The V gene's germline CDR1 is SQVTM and CDR2 ANQGSEA. This CDR3 reads CSVGALGDGDEQYF. Here the CDR3 DNA reads TGCAGCGTTGGTGCCCTTGGGGATGGCGACGAGCAGTACTTC.

The chain joins TRBV6-1 to TRBJ2-7; D is uncertain. The V gene lost 5 bases and the J gene lost 2 bases, with 22 bases spanning the gap. The CDR3 covers 17 residues. Germline CDR1 MNHNS, CDR2 SASEGT. CDR3 region: CASSPRWALSKTYEQYF. CDR3 DNA sequence: TGTGCCAGCAGTCCAAGGTGGGCCCTATCTAAAACCTACGAGCAGTACTTC.

This clonotype was detected only a few times. This chain joins TRBV27 and TRBJ1-5; D is uncertain. The CDR3 contains 14 residues. V was clipped by 6 bases and J by 3 bases, with 12 bases between them. Per germline, CDR1 MNHEY and CDR2 SMNVEV (reference sequence). CDR3 region: CASRIHSTNQPQHF. Here the CDR3 DNA reads TGTGCCAGCAGAATCCACAGCACCAATCAGCCCCAGCATTTT.

A note on this clonotype: Sequence at one end of the junction differs from germline and may be a read error. The chain uses TRBV20-1 and TRBJ1-2, with a possible D match to TRBD1 (5 bases). The CDR3 has 14 amino acids. The V gene's germline CDR1 is DFQATT and CDR2 SNEGSKA (reference sequence). The CDR3 is CSVRDLGGDYGYTF. CDR3 bases: TGCAGTGTTAGAGATCTCGGGGGAGACTATGGCTACACCTTC.

The chain carries TRBV6-5 and TRBJ2-3, with a weak D call TRBD2 (6 bases). The CDR3 has 16 residues. Germline CDR1 and CDR2: MNHEY and SVGAGI. Trimming shortened V by 5 bases and J by 0 bases, and 15 bases separated the two germline ends. As DNA, the CDR3 is TGTGCCAGCAGTAGTGGGGCGGGGACTAGCACAGATACGCAGTATTTT. Protein sequence: CASSSGAGTSTDTQYF.

J is TRBJ1-1 and V is TRBV6-5; 7 nucleotides agree with TRBD1. The CDR3 covers 15 residues. CDR1 MNHEY and CDR2 SVGAGI come from the germline V gene. J gave up 4 bases and V 2 bases, and 7 bases lay outside the gene matches. CDR3 coding DNA: TGTGCCAGCAGTTACAGGGGGCAACGGATCACTGAAGCTTTCTTT. Its protein is CASSYRGQRITEAFF.

J is TRBJ2-3 and V is TRBV12-3 or TRBV12-4; 12 bases are a match to TRBD2. The CDR3 loop spans 16 amino acids. V shed 5 bases and J 3 bases; nucleotides not matched to a gene: 6. The CDR3 DNA follows: TGTGCCAGCAGTATTCCTAGCGGGGGGGCGACAGATACGCAGTATTTT. It codes for CASSIPSGGATDTQYF.

This clonotype occurred many times. The chain carries TRBV7-2 and TRBJ2-4; D is perhaps TRBD1 (6 bases). This CDR3 has 15 residues. The V end was cut by 5 bases, the J end by 0 bases, with 11 bases between. Looked up from germline, CDR1 is SGHTA and CDR2 is FQGNSA. The CDR3 region has the DNA TGTGCCAGCAGCCCCGGACAGTTAGCCAAAAACATTCAGTACTTC. This gives the protein CASSPGQLAKNIQYF.

Only a few counts were recorded for this clonotype. CDR3 residues: CASSQYQETQYF. CDR3 in DNA: TGTGCCAGCTCCCAGTACCAAGAGACCCAGTACTTC. The chain links TRBV18 to TRBJ2-5; D gene ambiguous. From germline, CDR1 is KGHSH and CDR2 LQKENI. V lost 6 bases and J lost 0, with 5 bases in between. The CDR3 covers 12 residues.

This clonotype was counted between two and nine times. The chain has TRBV19 and TRBJ2-5; D perhaps matches TRBD1 (5 bases). The CDR3 length is 13 residues. Germline CDR1 and CDR2: LNHDA and SQIVND (reference sequence). Trimming shortened V by 6 bases and J by 2 bases, and 10 bases separated the two germline ends. CDR3 in amino acids: CASRSRQQETQYF. The DNA of the CDR3 is TGTGCCAGTAGGAGTCGACAGCAAGAGACCCAGTACTTC.